Listed below are T cell receptor beta chains from one sample, sequenced in a study of blood T cell repertoires in COVID-19. The method was immunoSEQ multiplex PCR; TCRdb's version includes in-frame clones alone and lacks a portion of them. This sample has 120,000 or so clones, with roughly 84% found just once. The sample consisted of PBMCs or T cells enriched from blood (not recorded which). These receptors came from a woman in her thirties who had recovered from COVID-19. The CDR3 runs from the conserved cysteine through the conserved F or W. D genes are given only for firm matches. Clone size is stated in some rows and not others, as once, few, many or a class when expanded.

j_call d_call clone_size v_call cdr3_nt cdr3_aa
TRBJ1-3 - - TRBV7-9 TGTGCCAGCAGCTTACAGGGGAGCTCTGGAAACACCATATATTTT CASSLQGSSGNTIYF
TRBJ2-7 TRBD1 - TRBV4-1 TGCGCCAGCAGCCAACCCAGGGGGCAGCAGTACTTC CASSQPRGQQYF
TRBJ2-7 TRBD1 - TRBV4-3 TGCGCCAGCAGCCAAGCCCCTGCTTTTAGGACAGGGTTCTACGAGCAGTACTTC CASSQAPAFRTGFYEQYF
TRBJ1-1 - - TRBV10-3 TGTGCCATCAGTGAGTCGGGAACGGGGAGGAGCACTGAAGCTTTCTTT CAISESGTGRSTEAFF
TRBJ2-7 TRBD1 - TRBV20-1 TGCAGTGCTCGTGGGGTTGGGGCAGGGGGCTACGAGCAGTACTTC CSARGVGAGGYEQYF
TRBJ1-2 - - TRBV9 TGTGCCAGCAGCGAGGGACATCAAATAGAGACTGGCTACACCTTC CASSEGHQIETGYTF
TRBJ2-2 TRBD2 - TRBV27 TGTGCCAGCAGTTCCTTACTAGCGGGACCCGGGGAGCTGTTTTTT CASSSLLAGPGELFF
TRBJ2-2 TRBD1 - TRBV6-2/TRBV6-3 TGTGCCAGCAGTCCAGGGACAGGGACCGGGGAGCTGTTTTTT CASSPGTGTGELFF
TRBJ1-1 - - TRBV23-1 TGCGCCAGCAGTCAATCGGACCGGAGGACTGAAGCTTTCTTT CASSQSDRRTEAFF
TRBJ1-1 - few TRBV19 TGTGCCAGTATTCCTGACTGGAACACTGAAGCTTTCTTT CASIPDWNTEAFF
TRBJ1-1 TRBD1 few TRBV11-2 TGTGCCAGCAGCTTCCCCGGACAGGGACGGCGAAACACTGAAGCTTTCTTT CASSFPGQGRRNTEAFF
TRBJ2-1 - - TRBV7-2 TGTGCCACCTGTCGGTACGTGGGAGGTGAGCAGTTCTTC CATCRYVGGEQFF
TRBJ2-2 - - TRBV28 TGTGCCAGTACGCCACCAGGGGCGAACACCGGGGAGCTGTTTTTT CASTPPGANTGELFF
TRBJ2-7 TRBD1 few TRBV19 TGTGCCAGTAAGGGAACAGGGGGCTACGAGCAGTACTTC CASKGTGGYEQYF
TRBJ1-1 - few TRBV7-3 TGTGCCAGCAGCTTAAAGACAGGCACTGAAGCTTTCTTT CASSLKTGTEAFF
TRBJ1-6 - - TRBV28 TGTGCCAGCAGACCTCAGGGCCCCAATTCACCCCTCCACTTT CASRPQGPNSPLHF
TRBJ2-1 TRBD2 - TRBV28 TGTGCCAGCAGTTTATGGCCAGCGGGAGGGGTCTATGAGCAGTTCTTC CASSLWPAGGVYEQFF